This T cell receptor beta chain was retrieved from a study of Graves' ophthalmopathy and Graves' hyperthyroidism. Findings and caveats of the study: Sensitivity of around 64% and specificity of 72.22% were achieved by the model that predicted ophthalmopathy progression.

This clonotype was detected ten times or more. The antigen remains undetermined. RNA transcripts provided the template for amplifying TCR beta CDR3 regions. Following a first-round RT-PCR that used HTBI primers, a second-round multiplex PCR was carried out. TCRdb re-called the multiplex PCR reads with MiXCR, one entry per CDR3 protein. The sample contains 360,000 or so distinct CDR3 sequences, 15% to 20% of which appear only once. The CDR3 length is 15 residues. Germline-derived CDR1 and CDR2 are MNHEY and SVGAGI. After removal of 4 bases from V and 7 bases from J, the junction contained 5 bases not matched to a gene. The study enrolled ophthalmopathy donors with moderate-to-severe activity, CAS ≥3, NOSPECS ≥4 and duration under 3 months. A roughly 9.3 ml volume of fresh peripheral blood provided the PBMCs.

This chain connects TRBV6-5 to TRBJ2-7; TRBD2 matches at 15 bases. This clonotype originated in a young woman with Graves' ophthalmopathy. Sample: peripheral blood. CDR3 in DNA: TGTGCCAGCAGTTCGGGACTAGCGGGAGGTAGAGAGCAGTACTTC. Amino acid sequence: CASSSGLAGGREQYF.